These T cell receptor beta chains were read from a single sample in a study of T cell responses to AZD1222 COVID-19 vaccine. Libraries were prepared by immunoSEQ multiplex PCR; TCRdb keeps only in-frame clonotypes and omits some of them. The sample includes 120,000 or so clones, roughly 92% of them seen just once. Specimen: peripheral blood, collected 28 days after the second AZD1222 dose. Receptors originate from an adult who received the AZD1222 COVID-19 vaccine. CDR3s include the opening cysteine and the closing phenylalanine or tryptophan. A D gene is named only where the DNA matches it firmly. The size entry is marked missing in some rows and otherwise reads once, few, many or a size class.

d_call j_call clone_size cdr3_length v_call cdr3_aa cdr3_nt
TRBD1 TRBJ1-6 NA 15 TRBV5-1 CASSLAGQGYSPLHF TGCGCCAGCAGCTTGGCGGGACAGGGTTATTCACCCCTCCACTTT
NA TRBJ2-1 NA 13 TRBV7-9 CASSWGLYNEQFF TGTGCCAGCAGCTGGGGACTCTACAATGAGCAGTTCTTC
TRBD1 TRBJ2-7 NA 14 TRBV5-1 CASSSGAEGAGQYF TGCGCCAGCAGCTCTGGGGCTGAGGGGGCAGGGCAGTACTTC
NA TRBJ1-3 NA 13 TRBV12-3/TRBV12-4 CASIANSGNTIYF TGTGCCAGCATCGCCAACTCTGGAAACACCATATATTTT
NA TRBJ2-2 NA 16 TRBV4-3 CASSQVGRPNTGELFF TGCGCCAGCAGCCAAGTGGGCAGACCGAACACCGGGGAGCTGTTTTTT
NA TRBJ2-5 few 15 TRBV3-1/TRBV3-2 CASSQGAGEPKAQYF TGTGCCAGCAGCCAAGGCGCCGGGGAGCCAAAGGCCCAGTACTTC
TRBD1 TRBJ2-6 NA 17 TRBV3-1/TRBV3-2 CATSYGTGTSGANVLTF TGTGCCACATCGTACGGGACAGGGACCTCTGGGGCCAACGTCCTGACTTTC
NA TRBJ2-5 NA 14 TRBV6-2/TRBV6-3 CASSYGTNQETQYF TGTGCCAGCAGTTACGGGACGAACCAAGAGACCCAGTACTTC
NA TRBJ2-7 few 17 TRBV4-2 CASSQERLVSIPYEQYF TGTGCCAGCAGCCAAGAACGGCTGGTGAGCATACCCTACGAGCAGTACTTC
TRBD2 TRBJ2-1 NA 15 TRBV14 CASSQLLAGGIEQFF TGTGCCAGCAGCCAACTACTAGCGGGGGGAATTGAGCAGTTCTTC
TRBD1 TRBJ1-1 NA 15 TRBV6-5 CASSLDRGYLAEAFF TGTGCCAGCAGTTTGGACAGGGGGTATTTGGCTGAAGCTTTCTTT
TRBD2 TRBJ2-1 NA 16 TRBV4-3 CASSQVSTSGANEQFF TGCGCCAGCAGCCAAGTTTCGACTAGCGGGGCCAATGAGCAGTTCTTC
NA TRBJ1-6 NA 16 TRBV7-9 CASSQRSGSYNSPLHF TGTGCCAGCAGCCAAAGATCGGGCTCCTATAATTCACCCCTCCACTTT
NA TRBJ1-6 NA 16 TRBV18 CASSLTRPGSSSPLHF TGTGCCAGCTCACTTACCCGACCCGGGAGCAGTTCACCCCTCCACTTT
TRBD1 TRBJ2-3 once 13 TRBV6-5 CASSGTVTDTQYF TGTGCCAGCAGCGGGACAGTTACAGATACGCAGTATTTT
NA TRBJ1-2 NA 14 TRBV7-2 CASSPDREDYGYTF TGTGCCAGCAGCCCGGACAGAGAGGACTATGGCTACACCTTC
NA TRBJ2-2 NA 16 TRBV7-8 CASSLVSRRGNGELFF TGTGCCAGCAGCTTAGTCTCCCGGCGGGGAAACGGGGAGCTGTTTTTT
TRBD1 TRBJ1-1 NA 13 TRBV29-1 CSVDRGRNTEAFF TGCAGCGTTGACAGGGGGAGGAACACTGAAGCTTTCTTT
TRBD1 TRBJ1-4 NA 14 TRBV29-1 CSVGTGGWVEKLFF TGCAGCGTAGGCACAGGGGGTTGGGTTGAAAAACTGTTTTTT
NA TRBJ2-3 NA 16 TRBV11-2 CASSLQGWGSTDTQYF TGTGCCAGCAGCTTACAGGGTTGGGGGTCGACAGATACGCAGTATTTT
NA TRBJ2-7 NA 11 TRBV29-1 CSVDPGDVQYF TGCAGCGTTGATCCAGGGGATGTGCAGTACTTC
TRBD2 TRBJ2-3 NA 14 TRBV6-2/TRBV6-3 CASSYGGRADTQYF TGTGCCAGCAGTTACGGAGGGAGGGCAGATACGCAGTATTTT
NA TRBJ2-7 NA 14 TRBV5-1 CASSFSGNSYEQYF TGCGCCAGCAGCTTCTCTGGAAATTCCTACGAGCAGTACTTC
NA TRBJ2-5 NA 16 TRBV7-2 CASSPDGVTDQETQYF TGTGCCAGCAGCCCTGACGGCGTGACAGACCAAGAGACCCAGTACTTC
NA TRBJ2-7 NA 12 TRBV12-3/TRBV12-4 CASRALGQEQYF TGTGCCAGCAGAGCCCTCGGACAGGAGCAGTACTTC
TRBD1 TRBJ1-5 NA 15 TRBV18 CASSSGTGGNQPQHF TGTGCCAGCTCGTCCGGGACAGGGGGCAATCAGCCCCAGCATTTT
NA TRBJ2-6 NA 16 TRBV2 CASSRWGVEGANVLTF TGTGCCAGCAGTAGGTGGGGAGTGGAAGGGGCCAACGTCCTGACTTTC
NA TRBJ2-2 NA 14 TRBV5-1 CASSPGANTGELFF TGCGCCAGCAGCCCAGGGGCAAACACCGGGGAGCTGTTTTTT
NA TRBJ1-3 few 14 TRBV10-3 CAISEGGSGNTIYF TGTGCCATCAGTGAAGGAGGCTCGGGAAACACCATATATTTT
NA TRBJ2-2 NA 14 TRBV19 CASINRENTGELFF TGTGCCAGTATTAACCGGGAGAACACCGGGGAGCTGTTTTTT
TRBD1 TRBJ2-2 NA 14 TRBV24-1 CATSQGQGAGELFF TGTGCCACCAGTCAAGGACAGGGGGCCGGGGAGCTGTTTTTT
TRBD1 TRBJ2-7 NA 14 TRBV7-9 CASSSPGQGTEQYF TGTGCCAGCAGCTCACCGGGACAGGGAACCGAGCAGTACTTC
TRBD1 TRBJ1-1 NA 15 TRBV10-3 CAISDSGQGLSEAFF TGTGCCATCAGTGATTCGGGACAGGGCTTGTCTGAAGCTTTCTTT
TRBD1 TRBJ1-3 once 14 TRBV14 CASSLTGAGNTIYF TGTGCCAGCAGCCTGACAGGGGCAGGAAACACCATATATTTT
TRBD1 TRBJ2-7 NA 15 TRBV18 CASSSTGETAYEQYF TGTGCCAGCTCAAGTACAGGGGAGACGGCCTACGAGCAGTACTTC
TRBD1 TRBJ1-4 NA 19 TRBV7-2 CASSLDGPTGDATNEKLFF TGTGCCAGCAGCTTGGATGGCCCTACAGGGGACGCAACTAATGAAAAACTGTTTTTT
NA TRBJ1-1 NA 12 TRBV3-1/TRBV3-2 CASSQSNTEAFF TGTGCCAGCAGTCAGTCGAACACTGAAGCTTTCTTT
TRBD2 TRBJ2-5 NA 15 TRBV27 CASSPIAGGTETQYF TGTGCCAGCAGTCCGATAGCGGGGGGCACGGAGACCCAGTACTTC
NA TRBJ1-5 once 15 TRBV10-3 CALKPRGLPNQPQHF TGTGCCTTGAAACCCCGGGGGTTACCCAATCAGCCCCAGCATTTT
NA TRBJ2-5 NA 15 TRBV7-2 CASSAFMGSQETQYF TGTGCCAGCAGCGCCTTTATGGGCAGCCAAGAGACCCAGTACTTC
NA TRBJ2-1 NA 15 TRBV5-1 CASSDTSPSNNEQFF TGCGCCAGCAGCGACACTAGCCCCTCCAACAATGAGCAGTTCTTC
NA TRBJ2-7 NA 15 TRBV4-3 CASSQQHTGYYEQYF TGCGCCAGCAGCCAACAACACACAGGGTACTACGAGCAGTACTTC
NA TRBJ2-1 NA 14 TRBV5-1 CASSLVSRGVEQFF TGCGCCAGCAGCTTGGTATCAAGGGGGGTTGAGCAGTTCTTC
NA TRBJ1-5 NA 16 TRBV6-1 CASSEVLRGSNQPQHF TGTGCCAGCAGTGAAGTTCTTCGAGGGAGCAATCAGCCCCAGCATTTT
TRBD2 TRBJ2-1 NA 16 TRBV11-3 CASALNTGGYYNEQFF TGTGCCAGCGCATTAAACACGGGGGGGTACTACAATGAGCAGTTCTTC
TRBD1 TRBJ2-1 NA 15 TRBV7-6 CASSIDRGPHNEQFF TGTGCCAGCAGCATAGACAGGGGACCCCACAATGAGCAGTTCTTC
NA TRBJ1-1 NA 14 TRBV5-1 CASLLEPANTEAFF TGCGCCAGCTTACTGGAGCCTGCGAACACTGAAGCTTTCTTT
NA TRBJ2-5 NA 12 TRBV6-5 CASSYVQETQYF TGTGCCAGCAGTTACGTGCAAGAGACCCAGTACTTC
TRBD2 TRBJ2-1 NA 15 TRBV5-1 CASNYLAGGDNEQFF TGCGCCAGCAACTATCTAGCGGGGGGCGACAATGAGCAGTTCTTC
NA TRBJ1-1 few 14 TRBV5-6 CASSWPGENTEAFF TGTGCCAGCAGCTGGCCGGGGGAAAACACTGAAGCTTTCTTT
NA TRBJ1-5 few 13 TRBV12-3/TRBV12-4 CASSLAHNQPQHF TGTGCCAGCAGTTTAGCCCATAATCAGCCCCAGCATTTT
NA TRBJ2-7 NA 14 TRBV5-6 CASSSGSSRWEQYF TGTGCCAGCAGCTCTGGTTCTTCCCGTTGGGAGCAGTACTTC
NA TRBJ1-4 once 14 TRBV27 CASSKQPTNEKLFF TGTGCCAGCAGCAAGCAGCCAACTAATGAAAAACTGTTTTTT
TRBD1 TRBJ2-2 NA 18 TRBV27 CASSLGDSQLANTGELFF TGTGCCAGCAGTTTAGGGGACAGTCAATTAGCGAACACCGGGGAGCTGTTTTTT
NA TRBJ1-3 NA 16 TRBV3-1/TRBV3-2 CASSQESAGTGNTIYF TGTGCCAGCAGCCAAGAGTCGGCAGGGACTGGAAACACCATATATTTT
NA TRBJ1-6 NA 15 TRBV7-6 CASSLAEGGDSPLHF TGTGCCAGCAGCTTAGCAGAGGGGGGAGATTCACCCCTCCACTTT
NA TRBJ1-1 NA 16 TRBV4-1 CASSQDQGDKNTEAFF TGCGCCAGCAGCCAAGATCAAGGGGACAAGAACACTGAAGCTTTCTTT